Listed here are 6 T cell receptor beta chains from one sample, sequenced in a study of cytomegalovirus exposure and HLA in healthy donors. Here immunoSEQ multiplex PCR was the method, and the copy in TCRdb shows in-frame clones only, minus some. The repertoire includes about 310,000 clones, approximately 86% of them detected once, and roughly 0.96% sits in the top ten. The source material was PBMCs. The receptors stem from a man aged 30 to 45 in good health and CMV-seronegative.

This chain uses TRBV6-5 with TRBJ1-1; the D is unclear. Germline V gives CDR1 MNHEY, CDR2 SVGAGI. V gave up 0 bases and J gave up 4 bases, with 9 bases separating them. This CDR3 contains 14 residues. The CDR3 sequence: CASSYSSVITEAFF. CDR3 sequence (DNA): TGTGCCAGCAGTTACTCTTCGGTGATCACTGAAGCTTTCTTT.

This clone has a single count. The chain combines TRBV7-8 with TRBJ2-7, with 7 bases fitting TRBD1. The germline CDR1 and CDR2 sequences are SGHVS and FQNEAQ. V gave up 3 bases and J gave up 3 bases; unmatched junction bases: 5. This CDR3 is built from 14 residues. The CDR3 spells CASSFGTEYYEQYF. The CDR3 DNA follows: TGTGCCAGCAGCTTCGGGACAGAGTACTACGAGCAGTACTTC.

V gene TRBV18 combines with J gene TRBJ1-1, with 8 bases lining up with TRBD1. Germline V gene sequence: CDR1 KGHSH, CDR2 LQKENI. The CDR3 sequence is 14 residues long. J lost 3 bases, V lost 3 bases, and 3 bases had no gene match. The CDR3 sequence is CASSPQTGDTEAFF. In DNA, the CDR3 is TGTGCCAGCTCACCCCAGACAGGGGACACTGAAGCTTTCTTT.

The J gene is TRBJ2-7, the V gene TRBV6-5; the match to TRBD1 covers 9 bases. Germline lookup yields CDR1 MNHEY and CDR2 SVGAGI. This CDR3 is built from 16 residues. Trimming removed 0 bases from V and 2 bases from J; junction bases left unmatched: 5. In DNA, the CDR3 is TGTGCCAGCAGTTACTCCTCCGGGACAGGGCCCTACGAGCAGTACTTC. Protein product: CASSYSSGTGPYEQYF.

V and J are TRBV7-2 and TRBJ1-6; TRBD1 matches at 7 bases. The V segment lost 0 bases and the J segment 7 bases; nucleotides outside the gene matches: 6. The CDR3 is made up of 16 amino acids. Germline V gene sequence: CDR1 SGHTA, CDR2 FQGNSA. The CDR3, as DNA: TGTGCCAGCAGCTTAGCCGGGACAGAGATCAATTCACCCCTCCACTTT. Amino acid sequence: CASSLAGTEINSPLHF. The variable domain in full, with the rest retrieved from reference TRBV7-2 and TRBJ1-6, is GAGVSQSPSNKVTEKGKDVELRCDPISGHTALYWYRQSLGQGLEFLIYFQGNSAPDKSGLPSDRFSAERTGGSVSTLTIQRTQQEDSAVYLCASSLAGTEINSPLHFGNGTRLTVT.

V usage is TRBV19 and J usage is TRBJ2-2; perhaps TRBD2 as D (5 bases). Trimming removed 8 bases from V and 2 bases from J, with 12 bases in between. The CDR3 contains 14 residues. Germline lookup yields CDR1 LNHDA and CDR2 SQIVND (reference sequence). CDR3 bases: TGTGCCAGTTCCTGGAGCGGTAACACCGGGGAGCTGTTTTTT. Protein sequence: CASSWSGNTGELFF.